Listed below are T cell receptor beta chains from one sample, sequenced in a study of T cell responses to AZD1222 COVID-19 vaccine. Here immunoSEQ multiplex PCR was the method, and the copy in TCRdb shows in-frame clones only, minus some. Of 85,000 to 130,000 clones in the sample, about 90% are singletons; the top ten hold roughly 8%. Sequencing was performed on peripheral blood, taken 28 days after the second AZD1222 dose. The receptors were sampled from an adult who received the AZD1222 COVID-19 vaccine. Both conserved end residues are part of each CDR3. A D gene is named only where the DNA matches it firmly. A clone size is listed for some rows: how often the clone was seen (once, few, many), or a class if it is expanded.

CDR3 DNA: TGTGCCAGCAGCGCGAAGGTTTCAAATTGGACAGGCGGCCACACTGAAGCTTTCTTT
CDR3 protein: CASSAKVSNWTGGHTEAFF
J gene: TRBJ1-1
D gene: TRBD1
V gene: TRBV9
clone size: .

CDR3 DNA: TGTGCCAGCAGCCCGGACTCCCAAGAGACCCAGTACTTC
CDR3 protein: CASSPDSQETQYF
J gene: TRBJ2-5
D gene: .
V gene: TRBV7-3
clone size: .

CDR3 DNA: TGCGCCAGCAGCCAACTAGGTACGGTCTCTGGAAACACCATATATTTT
CDR3 protein: CASSQLGTVSGNTIYF
J gene: TRBJ1-3
D gene: .
V gene: TRBV4-3
clone size: .

CDR3 DNA: TGTGCCAGCAGCCTAGACAGGGGAAGGTCACCCCTCCACTTT
CDR3 protein: CASSLDRGRSPLHF
J gene: TRBJ1-6
D gene: TRBD1
V gene: TRBV5-4
clone size: .

CDR3 DNA: TGTGCCAGCAGTTTTTCCAGACCCTACGAGCAGTACTTC
CDR3 protein: CASSFSRPYEQYF
J gene: TRBJ2-7
D gene: .
V gene: TRBV6-2/TRBV6-3
clone size: .

CDR3 DNA: TGTGCCAGCAGCTTTGGACAGACCTACGTGCAGTACTTC
CDR3 protein: CASSFGQTYVQYF
J gene: TRBJ2-7
D gene: .
V gene: TRBV7-2
clone size: .

CDR3 DNA: TGTGCCAGCAGCTTAGTGGGGACAGATACGCAGTATTTT
CDR3 protein: CASSLVGTDTQYF
J gene: TRBJ2-3
D gene: .
V gene: TRBV7-2
clone size: .

CDR3 DNA: TGTGCCACCAGTGACGTAGGGGGGCCCGGGACACAAAAGAACACTGAAGCTTTCTTT
CDR3 protein: CATSDVGGPGTQKNTEAFF
J gene: TRBJ1-1
D gene: .
V gene: TRBV24-1
clone size: .

CDR3 DNA: TGTGCCAGCAGCGCGGGACTAGCGGGGGGTCAGACCCAGTACTTC
CDR3 protein: CASSAGLAGGQTQYF
J gene: TRBJ2-5
D gene: TRBD2
V gene: TRBV9
clone size: .

CDR3 DNA: TGTGCCAGCAGCCTGGCTACCGGGAACTATGGCTACACCTTC
CDR3 protein: CASSLATGNYGYTF
J gene: TRBJ1-2
D gene: .
V gene: TRBV7-9
clone size: .

CDR3 DNA: TGTGCCAGCAGTCGGACGGCTGCACCCCTCCACTTT
CDR3 protein: CASSRTAAPLHF
J gene: TRBJ1-6
D gene: .
V gene: TRBV2
clone size: .

CDR3 DNA: TGTGCCAGCAGCTTGGCCATGACAGGGGGCTCTGGCTACACCTTC
CDR3 protein: CASSLAMTGGSGYTF
J gene: TRBJ1-2
D gene: TRBD1
V gene: TRBV7-2
clone size: .

CDR3 DNA: TGTGCCAGCAGCTTAGAGACAGATACGCAGTATTTT
CDR3 protein: CASSLETDTQYF
J gene: TRBJ2-3
D gene: .
V gene: TRBV11-3
clone size: few

CDR3 DNA: TGTGCCAGCAGCTCAGGACCCGGCGGAAACACCATATATTTT
CDR3 protein: CASSSGPGGNTIYF
J gene: TRBJ1-3
D gene: .
V gene: TRBV7-2
clone size: .

CDR3 DNA: TGTGCCAGCAGCCGAAGAATGACTAGCATAGATGAGCAGTTCTTC
CDR3 protein: CASSRRMTSIDEQFF
J gene: TRBJ2-1
D gene: TRBD2
V gene: TRBV7-3
clone size: .

CDR3 DNA: TGTGCCAGCAGCTTAGGAGTCTATAGCAATCAGCCCCAGCATTTT
CDR3 protein: CASSLGVYSNQPQHF
J gene: TRBJ1-5
D gene: .
V gene: TRBV5-8
clone size: .

CDR3 DNA: TGTGCCAGTAGTATGGAGGGATACGACGCCTACGAGCAGTACTTC
CDR3 protein: CASSMEGYDAYEQYF
J gene: TRBJ2-7
D gene: .
V gene: TRBV19
clone size: .

CDR3 DNA: TGTGCCAGCAGTTACCGAAGACAGGGGGCGAAAGGCTACACCTTC
CDR3 protein: CASSYRRQGAKGYTF
J gene: TRBJ1-2
D gene: TRBD1
V gene: TRBV28
clone size: .